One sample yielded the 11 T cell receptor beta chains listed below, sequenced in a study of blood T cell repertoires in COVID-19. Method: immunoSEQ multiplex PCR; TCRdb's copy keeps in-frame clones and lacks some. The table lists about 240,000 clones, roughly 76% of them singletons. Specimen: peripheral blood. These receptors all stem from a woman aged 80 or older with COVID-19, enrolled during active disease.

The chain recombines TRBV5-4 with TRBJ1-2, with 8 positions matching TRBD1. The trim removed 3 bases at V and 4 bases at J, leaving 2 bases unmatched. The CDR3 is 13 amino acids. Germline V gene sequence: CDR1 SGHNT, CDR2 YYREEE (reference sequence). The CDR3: CASSSTGAYGYTF. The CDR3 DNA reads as TGTGCCAGCAGCTCGACAGGGGCCTATGGCTACACCTTC.

CDR3 DNA: TGTGCCTGGAGTCACCCTGTGGGGGGTCCGACAGGGAGATACTCCTACAATGAGCAGTTCTTC. Amino acid sequence: CAWSHPVGGPTGRYSYNEQFF. V gene TRBV30 combines with J gene TRBJ2-1; D is possibly TRBD1 (7 bases). Germline V gene sequence: CDR1 GTSNPN, CDR2 SVGIG (reference sequence). The V gene lost 2 bases and the J gene lost 0 bases, with 29 bases spanning the gap. This CDR3 is 21 amino acids long.

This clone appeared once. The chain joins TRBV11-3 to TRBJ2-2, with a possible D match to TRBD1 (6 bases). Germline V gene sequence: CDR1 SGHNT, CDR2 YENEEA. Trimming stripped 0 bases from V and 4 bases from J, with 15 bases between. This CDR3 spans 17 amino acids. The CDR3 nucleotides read TGTGCCAGCAGCTTAGATAGTGGCCAGGGGCCCACCGGGGAGCTGTTTTTT. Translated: CASSLDSGQGPTGELFF.

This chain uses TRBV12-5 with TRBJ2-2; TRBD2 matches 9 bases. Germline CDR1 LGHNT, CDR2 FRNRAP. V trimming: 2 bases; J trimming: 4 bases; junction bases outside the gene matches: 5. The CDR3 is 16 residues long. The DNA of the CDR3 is TGTGCTAGTGGTTTGTGGCGGGAGGGATTCACCGGGGAGCTGTTTTTT. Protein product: CASGLWREGFTGELFF.

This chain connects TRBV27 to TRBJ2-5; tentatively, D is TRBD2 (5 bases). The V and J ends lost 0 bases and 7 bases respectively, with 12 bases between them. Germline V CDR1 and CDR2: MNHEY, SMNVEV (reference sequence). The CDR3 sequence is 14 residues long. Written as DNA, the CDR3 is TGTGCCAGCAGTTTATCTTTGAGGGTCGGGACCCAGTACTTC. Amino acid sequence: CASSLSLRVGTQYF.

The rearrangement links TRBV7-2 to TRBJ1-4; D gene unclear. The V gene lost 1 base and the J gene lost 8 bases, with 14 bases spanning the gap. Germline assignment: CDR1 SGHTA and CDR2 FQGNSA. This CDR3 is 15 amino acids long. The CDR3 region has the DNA TGTGCCAGCAGCTTAGAGTCGGGGAGGTGGGAAAAACTGTTTTTT. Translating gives CASSLESGRWEKLFF. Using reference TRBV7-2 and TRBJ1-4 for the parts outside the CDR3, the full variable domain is GAGVSQSPSNKVTEKGKDVELRCDPISGHTALYWYRQSLGQGLEFLIYFQGNSAPDKSGLPSDRFSAERTGGSVSTLTIQRTQQEDSAVYLCASSLESGRWEKLFFGSGTQLSVL.

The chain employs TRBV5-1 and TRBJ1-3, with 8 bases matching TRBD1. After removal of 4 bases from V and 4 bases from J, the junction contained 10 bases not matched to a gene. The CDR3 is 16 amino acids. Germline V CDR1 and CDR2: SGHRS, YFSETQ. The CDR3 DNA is TGCGCCAGCAGCACCGCGGACAGGGAGACCGGAAACACCATATATTTT. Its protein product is CASSTADRETGNTIYF.

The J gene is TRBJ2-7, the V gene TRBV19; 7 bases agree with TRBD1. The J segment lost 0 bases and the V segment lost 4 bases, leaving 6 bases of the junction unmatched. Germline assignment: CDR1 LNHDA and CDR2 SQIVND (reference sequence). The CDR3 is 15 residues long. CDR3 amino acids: CASSKVGDSSYEQYF. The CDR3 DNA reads TGTGCCAGTAGTAAGGTTGGGGACAGCTCCTACGAGCAGTACTTC.

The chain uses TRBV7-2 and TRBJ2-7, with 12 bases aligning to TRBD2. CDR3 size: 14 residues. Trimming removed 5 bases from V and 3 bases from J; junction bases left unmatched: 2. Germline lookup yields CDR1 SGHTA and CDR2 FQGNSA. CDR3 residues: CASSPTSGSYEQYF. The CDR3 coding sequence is TGTGCCAGCAGCCCGACTAGCGGGAGCTACGAGCAGTACTTC.

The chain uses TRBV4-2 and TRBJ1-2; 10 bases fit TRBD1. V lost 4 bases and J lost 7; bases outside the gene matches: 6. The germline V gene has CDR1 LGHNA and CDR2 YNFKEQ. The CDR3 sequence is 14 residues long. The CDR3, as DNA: TGTGCCAGCAGCCCGGGGACAGGGGCTCTTGGCTACACCTTC. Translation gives CASSPGTGALGYTF.

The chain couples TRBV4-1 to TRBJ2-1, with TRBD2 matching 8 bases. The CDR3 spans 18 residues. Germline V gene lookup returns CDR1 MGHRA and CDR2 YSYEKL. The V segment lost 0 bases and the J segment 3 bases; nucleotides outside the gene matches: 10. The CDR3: CASSQENSGASFYNEQFF. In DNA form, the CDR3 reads TGCGCCAGCAGCCAAGAGAATAGCGGGGCCTCCTTCTACAATGAGCAGTTCTTC.